The entry that follows covers one T cell receptor beta chain sequence. The target antigen is unknown. This specimen comes from a study of regulatory T cells in long-lasting Graves disease. Study conclusions and caveats: Segments TRBV28, TRBJ1-2 and TRBJ2-5 showed preferential usage in persistent disease.

CDR3-region Arm-PCR and iRepertoire HTBI primers produced the TCR beta libraries. From the multiplex PCR reads, TCRdb called clonotypes with MiXCR, one entry per CDR3 protein. The repertoire has approximately 400,000 distinct CDR3 sequences, about 20% of them found once; the top ten carry about 27%. Time point in this sample: persistent/refractory GD, antithyroid drugs over 5 years with positive TRAb. RNA extracted from PBMCs served as the sequencing template. With 3 bases clipped from V and 1 base from J, the junction kept 8 bases outside the gene matches. The CDR3 has 17 amino acids. Germline-derived CDR1 and CDR2 are SGDLS and YYNGEE.

The chain combines TRBV9 with TRBJ2-2, with 8 bases lining up with TRBD1. Sequencing was performed on peripheral blood mononuclear cells (PBMCs), taken when the disease was refractory, from a patient treated with antithyroid drugs. This receptor was taken from a female donor with Graves disease. The CDR3 spells CASSDPAGTGNTGELFF. CDR3 sequence (DNA): TGTGCCAGCAGCGACCCAGCCGGGACAGGGAACACCGGGGAGCTGTTTTTT.